These 23 T cell receptor beta chains were all obtained from the same sample, sequenced in a study of T cell changes during pregnancy in multiple sclerosis (dated by TCRdb to the late 2010s). Libraries were constructed by the immunoSEQ multiplex PCR assay. The source is immuneACCESS, and TCRdb retained only in-frame sequences with V and J called. Part of the clones is not carried over; for the studies checked, unresolved V genes explain less than half of this, and the remainder is unexplained. The sample data list 65,000 to 95,000 clones, and 89% of these were observed just once. Of the sample, less than 2.5% is held by the ten largest clones. Sample: peripheral blood, taken before pregnancy. The receptor source for this set is a female donor with multiple sclerosis, enrolled in a pregnancy study.

There are a few counts of this clone. The chain joins TRBV7-9 to TRBJ2-7; D uncertain. V was shortened by 5 bases and J by 0 bases, with 17 bases between the two germline ends. Germline V gene lookup returns CDR1 SEHNR and CDR2 FQNEAQ (reference sequence). This CDR3 region has 16 residues. The CDR3 DNA is TGTGCCAGCAGCCAACAGACGGCCGCCAGCTCCTACGAGCAGTACTTC. Translated, it gives CASSQQTAASSYEQYF.

In this sample, this clone turned up once. Written as DNA, the CDR3 is TGTGCCAGCAGCTTAGTACTAACGGGTGAGCAGTTCTTC. Translated, it gives CASSLVLTGEQFF. V and J are TRBV7-3 and TRBJ2-1; no firm D call. Per the germline V gene, CDR1 is SGHTA and CDR2 is FQGTGA. There are 13 residues in the CDR3. V lost 2 bases, J lost 9 bases, and 11 bases lay in between.

The gene calls are TRBV6-4 and TRBJ1-2; possibly TRBD1 for D (5 bases). CDR1 and CDR2 (germline): MRHNA, SNTAGT. V was shortened by 5 bases and J by 6 bases, with 13 bases between the two germline ends. The CDR3 is made up of 13 amino acids. This CDR3 reads CASSPQGMDGYTF. CDR3 nucleotide sequence: TGTGCCAGCAGTCCTCAGGGTATGGATGGCTACACCTTC.

This clone was seen a handful of times. The chain joins TRBV18 to TRBJ1-6; 7 bases map to TRBD1. The CDR3 covers 16 residues. The V gene end was trimmed by 3 bases and the J gene end by 6 bases; junction bases not matched to a gene: 8. From germline, CDR1 is KGHSH and CDR2 LQKENI. The CDR3 spells CASSPSPGGFNSPLHF. As DNA, the CDR3 is TGTGCCAGCTCACCTTCGCCAGGGGGTTTTAATTCACCCCTCCACTTT.

This clone has only one observation. The chain is built from TRBV5-1 and TRBJ2-2, with 7 bases identical to TRBD1. This CDR3 comprises 15 residues. CDR1 and CDR2 (germline): SGHRS, YFSETQ. V shed 0 bases, J shed 1 base, and the junction held 0 bases outside the gene matches. The CDR3 DNA is TGCGCCAGCAGCTTGGGACAGGGGAACACCGGGGAGCTGTTTTTT. This codes for CASSLGQGNTGELFF.

V is TRBV5-8 and J is TRBJ2-2; TRBD1 matches 9 bases. This CDR3 contains 16 residues. J was trimmed by 3 bases and V by 0 bases; bases with no gene match: 3. Germline CDR1 and CDR2: SGHTS and YDEGEE. The CDR3 sequence: CASSLGRTGDTGELFF. CDR3 nucleotides: TGTGCCAGCAGCTTGGGCCGGACAGGGGACACCGGGGAGCTGTTTTTT.

The rearrangement uses TRBV19 and TRBJ2-1; 9 bases are shared with TRBD2. Germline V gene sequence: CDR1 LNHDA, CDR2 SQIVND (reference sequence). This CDR3 contains 16 residues. Trimming took 5 bases from V and 5 from J; bases not matched to a gene: 10. The CDR3 coding sequence is TGTGCCAGTAGTCTAGGGGCTAGCGGGACCGACAATGAGCAGTTCTTC. Translating it yields CASSLGASGTDNEQFF.

The chain couples TRBV29-1 to TRBJ1-2; tentatively, D is TRBD1 (6 bases). CDR1 and CDR2 (germline): SQVTM, ANQGSEA. Deletions cut 5 bases from V and 8 bases from J, with 15 bases between. This CDR3 is built from 12 residues. The DNA for the CDR3 is TGCAGCGTTCACTCACAGGGTGGGGGCTACACCTTC. Protein sequence: CSVHSQGGGYTF.

This clone has more than one count but fewer than ten. The chain joins TRBV9 to TRBJ1-6; D is unresolved. This CDR3 spans 13 amino acids. The V end was cut by 0 bases, the J end by 8 bases, with 6 bases between. Per the germline V gene, CDR1 is SGDLS and CDR2 is YYNGEE. In DNA form, the CDR3 reads TGTGCCAGCAGCGTAGCTCCGGATTCACCCCTCCACTTT. Amino acids: CASSVAPDSPLHF.

The chain employs TRBV13 and TRBJ2-3, with 9 positions matching TRBD2. CDR1 is PRHDT and CDR2 is FYEKMQ in the germline V gene (reference sequence). V shed 1 base, J shed 4 bases, and the junction held 0 bases outside the gene matches. This CDR3 is built from 14 residues. CDR3 in amino acids: CASSLERGADTQYF. The DNA for the CDR3 is TGTGCCAGCAGCTTAGAGCGGGGGGCAGATACGCAGTATTTT. Looking up the rest from reference TRBV13 and TRBJ2-3 gives the full variable domain: AAGVIQSPRHLIKEKRETATLKCYPIPRHDTVYWYQQGPGQDPQFLISFYEKMQSDKGSIPDRFSAQQFSDYHSELNMSSLELGDSALYFCASSLERGADTQYFGPGTRLTVL.

This clone was recorded once. The chain is built from TRBV7-2 and TRBJ1-1, with TRBD1 as a possible D gene (5 bases). Trimming removed 2 bases at V and 4 bases at J, with 14 bases between. The CDR3 contains 15 residues. Germline CDR1 is SGHTA and CDR2 is FQGNSA. CDR3 nucleotide sequence: TGTGCCAGCAGCTTAAGAAGGTTGGGGGGCACTGAAGCTTTCTTT. Translated: CASSLRRLGGTEAFF.

The chain employs TRBV19 and TRBJ1-1; 9 nucleotides match TRBD1. Germline V gene data show CDR1 as LNHDA and CDR2 as SQIVND (reference sequence). Trimming at V came to 7 bases and at J to 7 bases, leaving 10 bases not matched to a gene. CDR3 size: 14 residues. The CDR3 loop reads CASTRTGDPLEAFF. Written as DNA, the CDR3 is TGTGCCAGTACCCGGACAGGGGACCCCCTTGAAGCTTTCTTT.

The chain has TRBV2 and TRBJ2-2; tentative D call: TRBD2 (6 bases). Germline V gene sequence: CDR1 SNHLY, CDR2 FYNNEI. The CDR3 spans 14 residues. V lost 8 bases and J 3 bases, leaving 13 bases between the germline ends. The DNA for the CDR3 is TGTGCCAGCGGTGGGACTTCCTACACCGGGGAGCTGTTTTTT. Translated, it gives CASGGTSYTGELFF. Complete variable domain (other parts from reference TRBV2 and TRBJ2-2): EPEVTQTPSHQVTQMGQEVILRCVPISNHLYFYWYRQILGQKVEFLVSFYNNEISEKSEIFDDQFSVERPDGSNFTLKIRSTKLEDSAMYFCASGGTSYTGELFFGEGSRLTVL.

The chain couples TRBV5-4 to TRBJ1-3; 7 bases match TRBD1. V dropped 5 bases and J dropped 4; count of bases not matched to a gene: 24. CDR1 and CDR2 from the germline V gene are SGHNT and YYREEE (reference sequence). The CDR3 has 20 residues. The CDR3 loop reads CASSGQVSSTDGSSGNTIYF. The CDR3 DNA follows: TGTGCCAGCAGTGGACAGGTCTCTTCGACGGACGGCTCTTCCGGAAACACCATATATTTT.

J is TRBJ1-6 and V is TRBV28; D is unclear. The CDR3 covers 14 residues. V lost 4 bases and J 9 bases, leaving 13 bases between the germline ends. Germline V lookup: CDR1 MDHEN, CDR2 SYDVKM. The CDR3 protein is CASSSRLPGSPLHF. For the CDR3, the DNA is TGTGCCAGCAGTTCCCGACTACCCGGTTCACCCCTCCACTTT. Based on the CDR3 plus reference TRBV28 and TRBJ1-6, the full variable domain is DVKVTQSSRYLVKRTGEKVFLECVQDMDHENMFWYRQDPGLGLRLIYFSYDVKMKEKGDIPEGYSVSREKKERFSLILESASTNQTSMYLCASSSRLPGSPLHFGNGTRLTVT.

This clone was counted a few times. V gene TRBV5-1 combines with J gene TRBJ2-5; 10 bases match TRBD2. The germline V gene has CDR1 SGHRS and CDR2 YFSETQ. J lost 1 base, V lost 0 bases, and 3 bases had no gene match. The CDR3 is 16 amino acids. DNA for the CDR3: TGCGCCAGCAGCTTGGCACAGCGGGGGGGCCAAGAGACCCAGTACTTC. It encodes CASSLAQRGGQETQYF.

The table lists this clone with a count of one. This chain links TRBV30 with TRBJ1-1, with D unresolved. CDR1 is GTSNPN, CDR2 SVGIG, per germline (reference sequence). The V end was cut by 5 bases, the J end by 7 bases, with 8 bases between. This CDR3 is 10 amino acids long. CDR3 bases: TGTGCCTGGTATCGGGTTGAAGCTTTCTTT. Its protein product is CAWYRVEAFF.

The chain carries TRBV6-1 and TRBJ2-7, with 7 bases aligning to TRBD1. The germline gives CDR1 MNHNS, CDR2 SASEGT. J gave up 2 bases and V 3 bases, and 13 bases lay outside the gene matches. There are 17 residues in the CDR3. The CDR3 DNA follows: TGTGCCAGCAGTGAGGGTCCCCGGGACAGCATCACCTACGAGCAGTACTTC. Protein sequence: CASSEGPRDSITYEQYF.

V gene TRBV7-2 combines with J gene TRBJ2-7, with 9 bases that match TRBD1. CDR3 length: 15 amino acids. In germline, CDR1 is SGHTA, CDR2 FQGNSA. V lost 2 bases to trimming and J lost 5 bases; unmatched junction nucleotides: 7. The chain's CDR3 is CASSLTGQGSNEQYF. The CDR3 nucleotides are TGTGCCAGCAGCTTAACCGGACAGGGGAGCAACGAGCAGTACTTC.

The chain combines TRBV5-5 with TRBJ1-6; D not certain. Germline CDR1 SGHKS, CDR2 YYEKEE (reference sequence). The CDR3 is 18 amino acids. Trimming pared 4 bases from V and 1 base from J, leaving 18 bases between. The CDR3 coding sequence is TGTGCCAGCAGCCGTCTCGGGGTGACCCTATCCTATAATTCACCCCTCCACTTT. It specifies CASSRLGVTLSYNSPLHF.

The rearrangement links TRBV11-3 to TRBJ2-7; D possibly corresponds to TRBD2 (5 bases). Trimming took off 0 bases at V and 0 bases at J, with 9 bases between the two ends. The CDR3 is made up of 15 amino acids. Germline CDR1 SGHNT, CDR2 YENEEA. CDR3: CASSLDWGASYEQYF. CDR3 nucleotide sequence: TGTGCCAGCAGCTTAGATTGGGGAGCCTCCTACGAGCAGTACTTC. Supplemented by reference TRBV11-3 and TRBJ2-7, the full variable domain reads EAGVVQSPRYKIIEKKQPVAFWCNPISGHNTLYWYLQNLGQGPELLIRYENEEAVDDSQLPKDRFSAERLKGVDSTLKIQPAELGDSAVYLCASSLDWGASYEQYFGPGTRLTVT.

The chain carries TRBV6-1 and TRBJ2-2; TRBD1 aligns across 9 bases. This CDR3 is built from 15 residues. The V and J ends lost 1 base and 3 bases, in that order; junction bases with no gene match: 0. Germline V gene data show CDR1 as MNHNS and CDR2 as SASEGT. CDR3 bases: TGTGCCAGCAGTGAAGGGGACAGGGACACCGGGGAGCTGTTTTTT. This translates into CASSEGDRDTGELFF.

This chain uses TRBV7-2 with TRBJ1-1; the D gene is possibly TRBD1 (5 bases). V was cut by 4 bases and J by 4 bases, with 19 bases left in between. Germline CDR1 reads SGHTA; CDR2 reads FQGNSA. The CDR3 has 16 amino acids. CDR3 DNA: TGTGCCAGCAGCTCCAGGGCGGGGTTAAGGAGCACTGAAGCTTTCTTT. Protein: CASSSRAGLRSTEAFF.